The 25 T cell receptor beta chains below all came from one sample that was sequenced in a study of Ad26.COV2.S vaccination and SARS-CoV-2 variants. Treatment noted: some 20 received Ad26.COV2.S at low or high dose, single or two shots; 5 received placebo; per-sample allocation not given. Samples were taken on day 63 after the first vaccine or placebo injection. The table came from immunoSEQ multiplex PCR; TCRdb's copy has only in-frame clones and leaves some out. The table has 300,000 to 500,000 clones, about nine tenths seen once; the top ten hold around 3.4%. The sequencing used peripheral blood, collected in a trial of Ad26.COV2.S vaccine versus placebo. The receptors originated from a person between 18 and 65 years old who received the Ad26.COV2.S COVID-19 vaccine or a placebo.

The genes are TRBV6-4 and TRBJ2-2; D possibly corresponds to TRBD2 (6 bases). The V end was cut by 0 bases, the J end by 0 bases, with 14 bases between. Germline V gene lookup returns CDR1 MRHNA and CDR2 SNTAGT. The CDR3 covers 18 residues. The CDR3 DNA reads as TGTGCCAGCAGTGACTCAGGGTTAGGGGACTCGAACACCGGGGAGCTGTTTTTT. This codes for CASSDSGLGDSNTGELFF.

This sequence joins TRBV5-4 and TRBJ2-3; D call uncertain. The CDR3 totals 14 residues. Trimming cost V 4 bases and J 0 bases, with 9 bases left between them. Germline assignment: CDR1 SGHNT and CDR2 YYREEE (reference sequence). This CDR3 is CASSPQSSTDTQYF. The CDR3 DNA reads as TGTGCCAGCAGCCCTCAGAGTAGCACAGATACGCAGTATTTT.

This clone was seen a single time. V gene TRBV10-3 combines with J gene TRBJ1-1; 7 bases align to TRBD1. From germline, CDR1 is ENHRY and CDR2 SYGVKD. With 11 bases clipped from V and 1 base from J, the junction kept 4 bases outside the gene matches. The CDR3 has 12 amino acids. CDR3: CAVAGGNTEAFF. CDR3 DNA: TGTGCCGTAGCAGGGGGGAACACTGAAGCTTTCTTT.

This chain uses TRBV3-1 (or the pseudogene TRBV3-2) with TRBJ1-2; D remains ambiguous. This CDR3 spans 11 amino acids. V gave up 4 bases and J gave up 9 bases, with 9 bases separating them. Per germline, CDR1 LGHDT and CDR2 YNNKEL (reference sequence). CDR3 sequence reads: CASSREGRYTF. The CDR3 DNA reads TGTGCCAGCAGCCGAGAGGGTCGCTACACCTTC.

This rearrangement joins TRBV2 to TRBJ2-2; D may be TRBD2 (5 bases). Germline V gene sequence: CDR1 SNHLY, CDR2 FYNNEI. V gave up 4 bases and J gave up 14 bases, with 17 bases separating them. CDR3 length: 13 residues. Here the CDR3 DNA reads TGTGCCAGCAGTGTGGCGGACGGCGGAGGACTGTTTTTT. Amino acids: CASSVADGGGLFF.

V and J are TRBV4-1 and TRBJ1-1; 7 bases are a match to TRBD1. V lost 3 bases, J lost 7 bases, and 8 bases stayed unmatched. Germline V gene sequence: CDR1 MGHRA, CDR2 YSYEKL. CDR3 size: 14 residues. CDR3 DNA sequence: TGCGCCAGCAGCCAGAGACAGGGTATCCTTGAAGCTTTCTTT. It encodes CASSQRQGILEAFF.

The CDR3 bases are TGTGCCTGGAGTTTGGTCTGGGACAGCAACACTGAAGCTTTCTTT. Residues: CAWSLVWDSNTEAFF. The V and J genes are TRBV30 and TRBJ1-1; 7 nucleotides align to TRBD1. The length of the CDR3 is 15 residues. Germline CDR1 reads GTSNPN; CDR2 reads SVGIG (reference sequence). After removal of 2 bases from V and 2 bases from J, the junction contained 8 bases not matched to a gene.

This chain uses TRBV9 with TRBJ2-2, with D possibly being TRBD1 (6 bases). V lost 2 bases and J 4 bases, leaving 12 bases between the germline ends. The CDR3 spans 15 residues. The germline V gene has CDR1 SGDLS and CDR2 YYNGEE. CDR3 residues: CASSVRDTSTGELFF. CDR3 in DNA: TGTGCCAGCAGCGTCCGGGACACGTCCACCGGGGAGCTGTTTTTT.

The chain employs TRBV29-1 and TRBJ1-1; 9 bases agree with TRBD1. The CDR3 loop spans 15 amino acids. V gave up 6 bases and J gave up 5 bases; unmatched junction bases: 13. Germline CDR1 is SQVTM and CDR2 is ANQGSEA. For the CDR3, the DNA is TGCAGCGTACGAGGAGAACAGGGGGCTGAGACTGAAGCTTTCTTT. Residues: CSVRGEQGAETEAFF. Drawing the rest from reference TRBV29-1 and TRBJ1-1, the complete variable domain is SAVISQKPSRDICQRGTSLTIQCQVDSQVTMMFWYRQQPGQSLTLIATANQGSEATYESGFVIDKFPISRPNLTFSTLTVSNMSPEDSSIYLCSVRGEQGAETEAFFGQGTRLTVV.

The rearrangement uses TRBV7-2 and TRBJ2-7, with a possible D match to TRBD1 (5 bases). Germline CDR1 and CDR2: SGHTA and FQGNSA. The V end was cut by 1 base, the J end by 2 bases, with 9 bases between. The CDR3 spans 14 residues. The CDR3 region is CASSLEDTAYEQYF. CDR3 nucleotide sequence: TGTGCCAGCAGCTTAGAGGACACCGCCTACGAGCAGTACTTC.

CDR3: CASSQDLRVRSSGNTIYF. CDR3 sequence (DNA): TGCGCCAGCAGCCAAGATCTAAGAGTTCGGAGCTCTGGAAACACCATATATTTT. This chain connects TRBV4-1 to TRBJ1-3, with D hard to call. Germline V gene sequence: CDR1 MGHRA, CDR2 YSYEKL. The CDR3 length is 18 residues. V dropped 0 bases and J dropped 0 bases, with 15 bases sitting between them.

The V call is TRBV5-4, the J call TRBJ2-5; tentatively, D is TRBD1 (5 bases). Germline CDR1 SGHNT, CDR2 YYREEE (reference sequence). V gave up 5 bases and J gave up 9 bases, with 17 bases separating them. This CDR3 spans 13 amino acids. This CDR3 is CASRTEGDGAQYF. In DNA, the CDR3 is TGTGCCAGCAGGACTGAAGGGGATGGGGCCCAGTACTTC.

V is TRBV6-5 and J is TRBJ1-2; D is unclear. The germline V and J ends were trimmed by 4 bases and 4 bases, with 16 bases remaining between them. CDR1 is MNHEY, CDR2 SVGAGI, per germline. The CDR3 length is 15 residues. The CDR3 reads CASSLLSGSFYGYTF. Here the CDR3 DNA reads TGTGCCAGCAGTTTACTCAGTGGCAGCTTCTATGGCTACACCTTC.

The gene calls are TRBV19 and TRBJ2-1; 12 positions match TRBD2. This CDR3 spans 15 amino acids. Unmatched junction bases numbered 2, after V lost 3 bases and J lost 5 bases. Germline lookup yields CDR1 LNHDA and CDR2 SQIVND (reference sequence). This CDR3 reads CASSMLAGGHNEQFF. The CDR3 nucleotides are TGTGCCAGTAGTATGCTAGCGGGGGGGCACAATGAGCAGTTCTTC.

This chain connects TRBV30 to TRBJ1-1, with unresolved D. The CDR3 is 14 amino acids. Germline CDR1 and CDR2: GTSNPN and SVGIG (reference sequence). V dropped 0 bases and J dropped 3 bases, with 11 bases sitting between them. CDR3 residues: CAWSVIYRDTEAFF. The CDR3 bases are TGTGCCTGGAGTGTAATTTATAGGGACACTGAAGCTTTCTTT.

The chain recombines TRBV10-3 with TRBJ1-6; 7 bases are a match to TRBD1. The J segment lost 7 bases and the V segment lost 6 bases, leaving 6 bases of the junction unmatched. This CDR3 spans 14 amino acids. The germline CDR1 and CDR2 sequences are ENHRY and SYGVKD. For the CDR3, the DNA is TGTGCCATCAGCTTCGACAGGGAAAATTCACCCCTCCACTTT. Encoded protein: CAISFDRENSPLHF.

V gene TRBV6-5 combines with J gene TRBJ2-3, with 8 bases matching TRBD2. Looked up from germline, CDR1 is MNHEY and CDR2 is SVGAGI. The CDR3 is 14 amino acids. The trim removed 6 bases at V and 3 bases at J, leaving 5 bases unmatched. The CDR3 region is CASRFGGGTDTQYF. The DNA of the CDR3 is TGTGCCAGCAGGTTCGGGGGGGGGACAGATACGCAGTATTTT.

V and J are TRBV4-1 and TRBJ2-2, with 8 bases that match TRBD2. The CDR3 runs to 15 residues. Germline CDR1 reads MGHRA; CDR2 reads YSYEKL. The V and J ends lost 2 bases and 8 bases, in that order; junction bases with no gene match: 7. The CDR3: CASSQLAGPVGELFF. CDR3 bases: TGCGCCAGCAGCCAATTAGCGGGACCCGTTGGGGAGCTGTTTTTT.

The chain joins TRBV10-3 to TRBJ1-6; no clear D. The CDR3 is 13 residues long. V was trimmed by 4 bases and J by 5 bases, leaving 6 bases between them. Germline CDR1 reads ENHRY; CDR2 reads SYGVKD. The CDR3 bases are TGTGCCATCAGTGGCCGGGATAATTCACCCCTCCACTTT. It codes for CAISGRDNSPLHF.

This chain connects TRBV9 to TRBJ1-2; a possible D gene is TRBD1 (5 bases). Germline V gene sequence: CDR1 SGDLS, CDR2 YYNGEE. Trimming pared 3 bases from V and 7 bases from J, leaving 16 bases between. The CDR3 extends over 14 amino acids. This chain's CDR3 is CASSADTATSGYTF. The DNA for the CDR3 is TGTGCCAGCAGCGCGGACACTGCTACTAGTGGCTACACCTTC. Combining the CDR3 with reference TRBV9 and TRBJ1-2 gives the whole variable domain DSGVTQTPKHLITATGQRVTLRCSPRSGDLSVYWYQQSLDQGLQFLIQYYNGEERAKGNILERFSAQQFPDLHSELNLSSLELGDSALYFCASSADTATSGYTFGSGTRLTVV.

This chain joins TRBV25-1 and TRBJ2-1; D is ambiguous. The ends were cut back, 3 bases at V and 5 bases at J, with 2 bases in the middle. This CDR3 contains 11 residues. Germline-derived CDR1 and CDR2 are MGHDK and SYGVNS. CDR3 DNA: TGTGCCAGCAGTGACAACAATGAGCAGTTCTTC. This translates into CASSDNNEQFF.

This sequence joins TRBV6-2 or TRBV6-3 and TRBJ2-7; the D is unclear. The germline gives CDR1 MNHEY, CDR2 SVGEGT. The CDR3 is made up of 13 amino acids. Trimming shortened V by 0 bases and J by 6 bases, and 9 bases separated the two germline ends. In DNA, the CDR3 is TGTGCCAGCAGTTACTCATGGAGCGCCGAGCAGTACTTC. The encoded protein is CASSYSWSAEQYF.

Here the CDR3 reads CASSPPLRGQSTDTQYF. CDR3 sequence (DNA): TGTGCCAGCTCACCACCGTTGCGGGGCCAAAGCACAGATACGCAGTATTTT. The chain couples TRBV18 to TRBJ2-3; the D gene is possibly TRBD2 (6 bases). The CDR3 runs 17 residues. V was cut by 0 bases and J by 0 bases, with 13 bases left in between. CDR1 and CDR2 from the germline V gene are KGHSH and LQKENI.

This sequence joins TRBV6-5 and TRBJ2-3; D unclear. This CDR3 has 13 residues. Trimming left V 4 bases short and J 6 bases short, with 11 bases between. From germline, CDR1 is MNHEY and CDR2 SVGAGI. The CDR3 is CASSSQTSDTQYF. Here the CDR3 DNA reads TGTGCCAGCAGTTCCCAGACTTCTGATACGCAGTATTTT.

The chain is built from TRBV27 and TRBJ2-1; perhaps TRBD2 as D (6 bases). Germline V gene lookup returns CDR1 MNHEY and CDR2 SMNVEV (reference sequence). The V end was cut by 2 bases, the J end by 7 bases, with 12 bases between. The CDR3 has 14 residues. The CDR3 sequence: CASSLGTLGNEQFF. In nucleotides, the CDR3 is TGTGCCAGCAGTTTAGGGACTTTAGGTAATGAGCAGTTCTTC.